This T cell receptor (beta chain) was sequenced during a study of blood T cell repertoires in COVID-19. Study information: T cells, B-cell-depleted T cells, or PBMCs supplied cDNA or gDNA.

CDR1 is MRHNA, CDR2 SNTAGT, per germline. V lost 4 bases to trimming and J lost 2 bases; unmatched junction nucleotides: 4. This CDR3 spans 15 amino acids. Authors' data handling: Estimation of nucleated cell counts relied on the amplification of reference gene primers. TCRdb's copy holds only in-frame clones and misses some; the assay was immunoSEQ multiplex PCR. From that table come the V and J calls and clone size; the DNA was used to work out D and trimming. The table has around 250,000 clones, less than 90% seen once; the top ten hold 1.5% to 1.9%. This TCR derives from a woman between 40 and 50 years old who had recovered from COVID-19. Sample: peripheral blood. V usage is TRBV6-4 and J usage is TRBJ2-3; TRBD2 aligns across 9 bases. Here the CDR3 DNA reads TGTGCCAGCAGTGTAGCGGGGGCCTTCACAGATACGCAGTATTTT. It specifies CASSVAGAFTDTQYF.